A single sample gave rise to the 14 T cell receptor beta chains below, sequenced in a study of blood T cell repertoires in COVID-19. The method was immunoSEQ multiplex PCR; TCRdb's version includes in-frame clones alone and lacks a portion of them. The sample includes 200,000 to 250,000 clones, about 80% of them seen just once. The sequencing input was PBMCs or T cells enriched from blood (not recorded which). Source of these receptors: a woman in her forties with acute COVID-19.

The chain links TRBV5-1 to TRBJ2-1, with 14 positions matching TRBD2. This CDR3 comprises 15 residues. V gave up 0 bases and J gave up 9 bases; unmatched junction bases: 2. Germline CDR1 SGHRS, CDR2 YFSETQ. CDR3 amino acids: CASSLGLAGGAEQFF. DNA for the CDR3: TGCGCCAGCAGCTTGGGACTAGCGGGAGGGGCTGAGCAGTTCTTC. Complete variable domain (other parts from reference TRBV5-1 and TRBJ2-1): KAGVTQTPRYLIKTRGQQVTLSCSPISGHRSVSWYQQTPGQGLQFLFEYFSETQRNKGNFPGRFSGRQFSNSRSEMNVSTLELGDSALYLCASSLGLAGGAEQFFGPGTRLTVL.

This chain joins TRBV19 and TRBJ2-5; D uncertain. V dropped 3 bases and J dropped 3 bases, with 11 bases sitting between them. Germline lookup yields CDR1 LNHDA and CDR2 SQIVND (reference sequence). The CDR3 runs 14 residues. The CDR3 bases are TGTGCCAGTAGTATTCCCGGGTGGGAAGAGACCCAGTACTTC. Amino acid sequence: CASSIPGWEETQYF.

This chain links TRBV7-8 with TRBJ2-7; D is possibly TRBD2 (5 bases). The length of the CDR3 is 15 residues. Germline CDR1 SGHVS, CDR2 FQNEAQ. Trimming left V 2 bases short and J 2 bases short, with 13 bases between. CDR3: CASSLLPAETYEQYF. CDR3 coding DNA: TGTGCCAGCAGCTTACTTCCAGCGGAGACCTACGAGCAGTACTTC.

This CDR3 is CASSVEGTGVDTQYF. As DNA, the CDR3 is TGTGCCAGCAGCGTAGAAGGGACAGGGGTTGATACGCAGTATTTT. J is TRBJ2-3 and V is TRBV9; 10 positions agree with TRBD1. The CDR3 loop spans 15 amino acids. Per germline, CDR1 SGDLS and CDR2 YYNGEE. The V segment lost 0 bases and the J segment 6 bases; nucleotides outside the gene matches: 4.

The table lists this clone with a count of one. V usage is TRBV5-8 and J usage is TRBJ2-5; D is possibly TRBD1 (6 bases). CDR3 size: 15 residues. Trimming removed 4 bases from V and 1 base from J, with 14 bases in between. CDR1 and CDR2 from the germline V gene are SGHTS and YDEGEE. The CDR3 here is CASSPGGGFQETQYF. The CDR3 bases are TGTGCCAGCAGCCCTGGGGGCGGGTTCCAAGAGACCCAGTACTTC. Combining the CDR3 with reference TRBV5-8 and TRBJ2-5 gives the whole variable domain EAGVTQSPTHLIKTRGQQATLRCSPISGHTSVYWYQQALGLGLQFLLWYDEGEERNRGNFPPRFSGRQFPNYSSELNVNALELEDSALYLCASSPGGGFQETQYFGPGTRLLVL.

The rearrangement links TRBV2 to TRBJ2-3; D uncertain. The CDR3 has 13 residues. V lost 4 bases to trimming and J lost 2 bases, with 7 bases between them. Looked up from germline, CDR1 is SNHLY and CDR2 is FYNNEI. CDR3 residues: CASSVQYTDTQYF. CDR3 bases: TGTGCCAGCAGTGTGCAGTACACAGATACGCAGTATTTT.

V usage is TRBV4-1 and J usage is TRBJ2-1, with TRBD2 identical over 9 bases. V shed 1 base and J 9 bases; nucleotides not matched to a gene: 19. Germline CDR1 reads MGHRA; CDR2 reads YSYEKL. The CDR3 runs to 19 residues. The DNA of the CDR3 is TGCGCCAGCAGCCAAGTTGGAAGAGTAGCGGGGGCGGTTTTGGGTGAGCAGTTCTTC. This sequence encodes CASSQVGRVAGAVLGEQFF.

This clone turned up a few times. The J gene is TRBJ2-2, the V gene TRBV10-2; D remains ambiguous. V lost 7 bases, J lost 1 base, and 4 bases lay in between. This CDR3 is 12 amino acids long. Per germline, CDR1 WSHSY and CDR2 SAAADI. CDR3 sequence reads: CASTVNTGELFF. CDR3 bases: TGCGCCAGCACCGTGAACACCGGGGAGCTGTTTTTT.

The rearrangement uses TRBV5-1 and TRBJ2-3; TRBD2 aligns across 9 bases. The CDR3 covers 16 residues. V gave up 4 bases and J gave up 7 bases; unmatched junction bases: 13. Germline V CDR1 and CDR2: SGHRS, YFSETQ. CDR3 coding DNA: TGCGCCAGCAGCGCTGGGGGTAGCGGGAGTAAGAATACGCAGTATTTT. Protein sequence: CASSAGGSGSKNTQYF. The full variable domain, completed using reference TRBV5-1 and TRBJ2-3, is KAGVTQTPRYLIKTRGQQVTLSCSPISGHRSVSWYQQTPGQGLQFLFEYFSETQRNKGNFPGRFSGRQFSNSRSEMNVSTLELGDSALYLCASSAGGSGSKNTQYFGPGTRLTVL.

Comment on this clone: This could be a read error, since a much larger clone is one nucleotide away. The J gene is TRBJ1-1, the V gene TRBV6-2 or TRBV6-3, with TRBD1 matching 7 bases. With 6 bases clipped from V and 1 base from J, the junction kept 2 bases outside the gene matches. CDR3 length: 13 residues. The germline V gene has CDR1 MNHEY and CDR2 SVGEGT. The CDR3 region has the DNA TGTGCCAGCAGCTGGGACAGGAACACTGAAGCTTTCTTT. Protein sequence: CASSWDRNTEAFF.

This clone is a singleton in its sample. This chain joins TRBV5-1 and TRBJ1-3, with TRBD1 matching over 9 bases. Germline CDR1 SGHRS, CDR2 YFSETQ. The CDR3 is 17 residues long. With 3 bases clipped from V and 2 bases from J, the junction kept 9 bases outside the gene matches. In DNA form, the CDR3 reads TGCGCCAGCAGCTATAGCCCACAGGGGGCGGCTGGAAACACCATATATTTT. Residues: CASSYSPQGAAGNTIYF.

This chain links TRBV5-1 with TRBJ1-6, with 7 bases that match TRBD1. CDR3 length: 16 residues. Germline V CDR1 and CDR2: SGHRS, YFSETQ. V was pared by 0 bases and J by 9 bases, with 9 bases of the junction left unmatched. The CDR3 coding sequence is TGCGCCAGCAGCTTGGATCTAGGGGGCACTTCTTCACCCCTCCACTTT. Protein: CASSLDLGGTSSPLHF. The full variable domain, in which reference TRBV5-1 and TRBJ1-6 provide the parts outside the CDR3, is KAGVTQTPRYLIKTRGQQVTLSCSPISGHRSVSWYQQTPGQGLQFLFEYFSETQRNKGNFPGRFSGRQFSNSRSEMNVSTLELGDSALYLCASSLDLGGTSSPLHFGNGTRLTVT.

The chain uses TRBV3-1 (or the pseudogene TRBV3-2) and TRBJ2-1; a possible D gene is TRBD2 (5 bases). Germline values: CDR1 LGHDT, CDR2 YNNKEL (reference sequence). CDR3 length: 14 amino acids. Deletions cut 3 bases from V and 7 bases from J, with 13 bases between. CDR3 sequence (DNA): TGTGCCAGCAGCCATCAACTAGGGATTAATGAGCAGTTCTTC. This gives the protein CASSHQLGINEQFF.

The chain combines TRBV5-1 with TRBJ1-4; D is ambiguous. Per the germline V gene, CDR1 is SGHRS and CDR2 is YFSETQ. The CDR3 is made up of 15 amino acids. V was pared by 0 bases and J by 4 bases, with 10 bases between. CDR3 coding DNA: TGCGCCAGCAGCTTGGAGCGGCAGGTTAATGAAAAACTGTTTTTT. Its protein product is CASSLERQVNEKLFF. The full variable domain, in which reference TRBV5-1 and TRBJ1-4 provide the parts outside the CDR3, is KAGVTQTPRYLIKTRGQQVTLSCSPISGHRSVSWYQQTPGQGLQFLFEYFSETQRNKGNFPGRFSGRQFSNSRSEMNVSTLELGDSALYLCASSLERQVNEKLFFGSGTQLSVL.